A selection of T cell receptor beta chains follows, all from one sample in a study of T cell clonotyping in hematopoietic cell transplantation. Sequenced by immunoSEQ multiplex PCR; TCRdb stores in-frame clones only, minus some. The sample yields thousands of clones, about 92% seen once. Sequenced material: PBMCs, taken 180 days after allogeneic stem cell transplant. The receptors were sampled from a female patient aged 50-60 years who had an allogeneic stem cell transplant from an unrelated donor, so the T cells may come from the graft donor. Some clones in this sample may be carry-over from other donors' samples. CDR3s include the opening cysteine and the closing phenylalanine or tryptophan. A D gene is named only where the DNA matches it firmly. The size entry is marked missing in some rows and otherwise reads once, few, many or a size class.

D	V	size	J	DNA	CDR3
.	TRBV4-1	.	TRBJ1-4	TGCGCCAGCAGCCTATACACAGGGTTTAATGAAAAACTGTTTTTT	CASSLYTGFNEKLFF
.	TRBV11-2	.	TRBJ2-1	TGTGCCAGCAGCTTGCCGTTCCATGAGCAGTTCTTC	CASSLPFHEQFF
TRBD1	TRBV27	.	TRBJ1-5	TGTGCCAGCAGTCATCAAGGACAGGGGACGCCCCAGCATTTT	CASSHQGQGTPQHF
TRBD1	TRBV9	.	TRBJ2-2	TGTGCCAGCAGCATTAGACAGGGTTCGGCCGGGGAGCTGTTTTTT	CASSIRQGSAGELFF
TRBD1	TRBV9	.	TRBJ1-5	TGTGCCAGCAGCCGGAACAGGGGATTTCAGCCCCAGCATTTT	CASSRNRGFQPQHF
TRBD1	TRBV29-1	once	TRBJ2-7	TGCAGCGGAGCACAGGGGTTTGGTGACGAGCAGTACTTC	CSGAQGFGDEQYF
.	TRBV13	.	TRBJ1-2	TGTGCCAGCAGCGAACGCACCAACCTCCGTAACTATGGCTACACCTTC	CASSERTNLRNYGYTF
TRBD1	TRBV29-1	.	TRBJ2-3	TGCAGCGTTAATTCCGGGACAGGGAAAAATACGCAGTATTTT	CSVNSGTGKNTQYF
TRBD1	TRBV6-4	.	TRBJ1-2	TGTGCCAGCAGTGAAAGGCAGGGGGCGCGTGGCTACACCTTC	CASSERQGARGYTF
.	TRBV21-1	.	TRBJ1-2	TGTGCCAGCAGCAATGACAGGGCTCCTTTCGAAGGCTACACCTTC	CASSNDRAPFEGYTF
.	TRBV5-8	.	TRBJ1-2	TGTGCCAGCAGCCGTTATCGCAGGGGCCGCTATGGCTACACCTTC	CASSRYRRGRYGYTF
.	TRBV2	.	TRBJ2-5	TGTGCCAGCAGCATACAGGTTCCGTGGGAGACCCAGTACTTC	CASSIQVPWETQYF
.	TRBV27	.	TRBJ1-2	TGTGCCAGCAGTTCTCTTTCGGCTGTCAGGGACGCTAACTATGGCTACACCTTC	CASSSLSAVRDANYGYTF